One and the same sample provided the 11 T cell receptor beta chains below, sequenced in a study of vaccination and CD4 T cells after COVID-19. The study sequenced cultured CD4+ T cell DNA using the Oncomine TCR Beta short-read assay. TCRdb processed the PCR reads anew with MiXCR; each CDR3 protein has one entry. In the table there are some 14,000 distinct CDR3 sequences, about 35% of which are singletons. Their antigens are not known. The treatment is: 10-day PBMC culture with coronavirus spike peptide pools or control peptides (ViraFEST assay). The sample taken for sequencing was cultured CD4+ T cells from blood. These receptors all come from a human donor with COVID-19.

This chain joins TRBV20-1 and TRBJ1-1; possible D gene TRBD1, 6 bases. The ends were cut back, 0 bases at V and 10 bases at J, with 12 bases in the middle. The CDR3 is 12 amino acids. Germline assignment: CDR1 DFQATT and CDR2 SNEGSKA (reference sequence). The DNA for the CDR3 is TGCAGTGCTAGAGAAAGTACAGGGCGAGCTTTCTTT. Its protein is CSARESTGRAFF.

This chain connects TRBV5-8 to TRBJ1-6; 10 positions agree with TRBD1. The CDR3 runs to 15 residues. CDR1 and CDR2 from the germline V gene are SGHTS and YDEGEE. V lost 4 bases to trimming and J lost 6 bases; unmatched junction nucleotides: 4. The CDR3 DNA reads TGTGCCAGCAGCGGCCGGGACAGGGGTAATTCACCCCTCCACTTT. Protein: CASSGRDRGNSPLHF.

The chain recombines TRBV7-9 with TRBJ2-3; possible D gene TRBD2, 6 bases. Trimming removed 3 bases from V and 0 bases from J, with 7 bases in between. Germline V gene sequence: CDR1 SEHNR, CDR2 FQNEAQ (reference sequence). CDR3 length equals 14 residues. Written as DNA, the CDR3 is TGTGCCAGCAGCTTGGAGGGAAGCACAGATACGCAGTATTTT. It is translated as CASSLEGSTDTQYF.

This chain links TRBV27 with TRBJ2-1, with no clear D. This CDR3 has 15 amino acids. In germline, CDR1 is MNHEY, CDR2 SMNVEV (reference sequence). Trimming pared 3 bases from V and 0 bases from J, leaving 9 bases between. CDR3 bases: TGTGCCAGCAGTTTGAGGTTGAGCTCCTACAATGAGCAGTTCTTC. As protein: CASSLRLSSYNEQFF.

V and J are TRBV19 and TRBJ2-5, with D perhaps given as TRBD1 or TRBD2 (5 bases each). This CDR3 is built from 13 residues. CDR1 and CDR2 (germline): LNHDA, SQIVND (reference sequence). The germline V and J ends were trimmed by 9 bases and 0 bases, with 11 bases remaining between them. The DNA for the CDR3 is TGTGCCAGCGCCGGGACGTACCAAGAGACCCAGTACTTC. It yields the protein CASAGTYQETQYF.

In its sample, this clonotype was seen a few times. The chain has TRBV6-1 and TRBJ2-7, with D possibly being TRBD1 (6 bases). V was shortened by 6 bases and J by 4 bases, with 13 bases between the two germline ends. The CDR3 runs to 13 residues. Germline CDR1 and CDR2: MNHNS and SASEGT. The CDR3 nucleotides are TGTGCCAGCAGAAACAGGGACACGTACGAGCAGTACTTC. Translated, it gives CASRNRDTYEQYF.

There are a few counts of this clonotype. CDR3 sequence reads: CASMGQGATYGYTF. Written as DNA, the CDR3 is TGTGCCAGCATGGGACAGGGAGCTACCTATGGCTACACCTTC. This rearrangement joins TRBV25-1 to TRBJ1-2; TRBD1 agrees at 9 bases. This CDR3 is built from 14 residues. Germline loops: CDR1 MGHDK, CDR2 SYGVNS. V was pared by 7 bases and J by 4 bases, with 7 bases of the junction left unmatched.

This chain's CDR3 is CASSQGGGFYNEQFF. The DNA of the CDR3 is TGTGCCAGCAGCCAAGGGGGGGGCTTCTACAATGAGCAGTTCTTC. This chain joins TRBV7-2 and TRBJ2-1; tentatively, D is TRBD2 (7 bases). Germline V gene sequence: CDR1 SGHTA, CDR2 FQGNSA. This CDR3 comprises 15 residues. Trimming removed 5 bases from V and 3 bases from J, with 14 bases in between.

The rearrangement links TRBV7-3 to TRBJ2-5, with 12 nucleotides matching TRBD2. The trim removed 2 bases at V and 5 bases at J, leaving 3 bases unmatched. From germline, CDR1 is SGHTA and CDR2 FQGTGA. The CDR3 runs to 15 residues. CDR3 DNA: TGTGCCAGCAGCTTAGCTAGCGGGGGGGCCGAGACCCAGTACTTC. Translating gives CASSLASGGAETQYF.

J is TRBJ1-2 and V is TRBV20-1; possible D gene TRBD1, 5 bases. This CDR3 has 13 amino acids. The germline gives CDR1 DFQATT, CDR2 SNEGSKA (reference sequence). V was pared by 6 bases and J by 0 bases, with 11 bases between. The DNA of the CDR3 is TGCAGTGCCGACGGACAAACTAACTATGGCTACACCTTC. Translation gives CSADGQTNYGYTF.

The chain uses TRBV27 and TRBJ1-3; maybe TRBD1 (5 bases). V was trimmed by 4 bases and J by 2 bases, leaving 18 bases between them. Germline-derived CDR1 and CDR2 are MNHEY and SMNVEV (reference sequence). The CDR3 length is 17 residues. DNA of the CDR3: TGTGCCAGCAGTTCCCTCCAGGCTAGGGGACCTGGAAACACCATATATTTT. This translates into CASSSLQARGPGNTIYF.